This TCR beta chain was retrieved from a study of T cell repertoires in cytomegalovirus infection (dated by TCRdb to about 2019). Notes on the research overall: The HLA type of each donor mattered for the analysis, because public TCR beta signatures pointed to carriage of CMV infection along with the matching HLA type.

Points the paper makes about the study in general: The ex vivo response was dominated by HLA-C-restricted CMV-specific TCR beta clonotypes, and the single most frequent clonotype in two of eight donors was supplied by these HLA-C-restricted clonotypes. In both this cohort and an independent roughly 330-donor cohort, the cumulative frequency of public TCR beta family members distinguished carriers of CMV infection plus the relevant HLA type.

The CDR3 runs 15 residues from the cysteine to the phenylalanine. Only the CDR3 DNA stays, 45 bases, in frame from base 1. The junction shows trimming of 2 bases on V and 8 bases on J, plus 16 bases between the germline ends. CDR1 is given as SEHNR and CDR2 as FQNEAQ, both from the germline V gene (reference sequence). The reads were generated on an Illumina HiSeq 1500. TCRdb handled the public reads itself, with Q25 trimming in fastp and clone calling in MiXCR, and kept productive beta chains. Identical CDR3 protein sequences are pooled into one entry, listed with their most common genes and DNA. The sample contains about 180,000 distinct CDR3 sequences, roughly a sixth of them found a single time. Around 25% of the sample is in the top ten clones. For this clonotype: Its antigen is still unknown. The input lacks base qualities; no much larger clone sits a single base away.

The sequenced sample consisted of CD8+ T cells from PBMCs. The sequence links TRBV7-9 to TRBJ2-1; the D gene is perhaps TRBD2, on 6 matching bases. This clonotype originated in a human donor in good health (CMV status not recorded). Some clones in this sample may be carry-over from other donors' samples. The CDR3 corresponds to CASSLQEWRGDEQFF. DNA sequence: TGTGCCAGCAGCTTACAGGAGTGGCGGGGCGATGAGCAGTTCTTC.